The present T cell receptor (beta chain) was sequenced within a study of cytomegalovirus exposure and HLA in healthy donors. On the study more broadly: When 350 to 500 donors were genotyped, around 77% of them were found to fall in the Caucasian-associated ancestry cluster.

The PCR used 60 Vbeta and 13 Jbeta primers. Only in-frame clones appear in the TCRdb table, and some are missing; sequencing was by immunoSEQ multiplex PCR. There are about 160,000 clones in the sample; over 75% occur only once, and around 1% lies in the top ten. This TCR came from a woman in her forties or fifties in good health and CMV-seropositive. The specimen sequenced was PBMCs.

CDR3 region: CASSRDTEAFF. CDR3 bases: TGTGCCAGCAGCCGAGACACTGAAGCTTTCTTT. V and J are TRBV6-6 and TRBJ1-1; D unclear. The CDR3 is 11 residues long. Germline CDR1 and CDR2: MNHNY and SVGAGI (reference sequence). Trimming left V 6 bases short and J 3 bases short, with 5 bases between.